The clone carrying this T cell receptor beta chain showed up just a few times. Antigen specificity is unknown. This specimen belongs to a study of cytomegalovirus exposure and HLA in healthy donors. Study results and limitations: In a later analysis, across HLA loci, associated TCR counts were highest for DRB1, lowest for HLA-C. Most of the CMV-associated TCR beta chains (in a later analysis) appeared to be HLA-restricted. A later analysis linked about 17,000 TCR beta sequences to HLA alleles at 0.05 false discovery rate. It was approximately 170 TCR beta chains that were listed as cytomegalovirus-associated.

CDR1 is MDHEN, CDR2 SYDVKM, per germline. There are 15 residues in the CDR3. The V and J ends lost 3 bases and 4 bases, in that order; junction bases with no gene match: 6. The PCR contained 60 Vbeta and 13 Jbeta primers. The assay was immunoSEQ multiplex PCR, and TCRdb's table has in-frame clones only and misses some. The sample gives about 110,000 clones, almost 70% of which show up once; around 8.2% is in the top ten. The receptor was isolated from a man aged 30-40 years in good health and CMV-seropositive. Sequences were obtained from PBMCs. The V gene is TRBV28, the J gene TRBJ2-3; 8 bases map to TRBD2. This CDR3 reads CASSFHEGLADTQYF. CDR3 in DNA: TGTGCCAGCAGTTTTCATGAGGGACTAGCAGATACGCAGTATTTT.